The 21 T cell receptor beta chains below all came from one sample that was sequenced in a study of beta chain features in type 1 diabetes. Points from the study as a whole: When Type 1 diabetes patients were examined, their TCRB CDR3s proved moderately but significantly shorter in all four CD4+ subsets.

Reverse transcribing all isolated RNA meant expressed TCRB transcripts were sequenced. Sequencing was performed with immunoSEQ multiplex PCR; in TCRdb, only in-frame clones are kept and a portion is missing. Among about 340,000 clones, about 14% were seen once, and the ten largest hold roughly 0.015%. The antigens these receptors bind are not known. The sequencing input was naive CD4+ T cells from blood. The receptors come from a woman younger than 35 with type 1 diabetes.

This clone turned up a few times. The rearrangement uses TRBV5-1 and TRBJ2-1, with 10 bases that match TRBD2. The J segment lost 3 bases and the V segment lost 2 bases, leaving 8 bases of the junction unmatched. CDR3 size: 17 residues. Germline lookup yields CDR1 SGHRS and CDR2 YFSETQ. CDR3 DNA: TGCGCCAGCAGCTTAGCTAGCGGGAGTGGGTTCTACAATGAGCAGTTCTTC. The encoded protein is CASSLASGSGFYNEQFF.

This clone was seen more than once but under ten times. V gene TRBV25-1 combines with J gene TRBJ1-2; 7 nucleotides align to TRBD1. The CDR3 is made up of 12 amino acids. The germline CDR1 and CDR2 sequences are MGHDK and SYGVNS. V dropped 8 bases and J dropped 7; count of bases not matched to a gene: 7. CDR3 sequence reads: CASFAGGAGYTF. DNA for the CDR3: TGTGCCAGCTTCGCAGGGGGAGCTGGCTACACCTTC.

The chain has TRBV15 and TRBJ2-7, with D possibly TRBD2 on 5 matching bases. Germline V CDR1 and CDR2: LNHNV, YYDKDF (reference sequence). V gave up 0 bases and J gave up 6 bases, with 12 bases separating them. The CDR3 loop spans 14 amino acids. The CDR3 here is CATSRDLISAEQYF. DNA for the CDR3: TGTGCCACCAGCAGAGATCTGATTAGCGCCGAGCAGTACTTC.

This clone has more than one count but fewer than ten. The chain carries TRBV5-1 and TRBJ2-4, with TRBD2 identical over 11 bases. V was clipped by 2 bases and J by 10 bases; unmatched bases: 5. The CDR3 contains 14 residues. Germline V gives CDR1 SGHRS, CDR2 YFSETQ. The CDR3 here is CASSLGLAGEIQYF. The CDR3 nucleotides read TGCGCCAGCAGCTTAGGACTAGCGGGCGAGATTCAGTACTTC.

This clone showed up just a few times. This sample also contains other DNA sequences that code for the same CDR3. The DNA of the CDR3 is TGTGCCAGCAGCTTCGGACTAGCGGGAGTGAATGAGCAGTTCTTC. This encodes CASSFGLAGVNEQFF. The chain has TRBV7-2 and TRBJ2-1; 13 bases are shared with TRBD2. Looked up from germline, CDR1 is SGHTA and CDR2 is FQGNSA. J lost 7 bases, V lost 3 bases, and 3 bases had no gene match. This CDR3 has 15 amino acids.

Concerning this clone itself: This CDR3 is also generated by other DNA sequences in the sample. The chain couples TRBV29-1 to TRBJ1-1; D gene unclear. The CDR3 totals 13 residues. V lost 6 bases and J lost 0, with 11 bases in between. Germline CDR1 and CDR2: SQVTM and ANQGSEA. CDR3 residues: CSVAGTLNTEAFF. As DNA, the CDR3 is TGCAGCGTCGCAGGTACTTTGAACACTGAAGCTTTCTTT.

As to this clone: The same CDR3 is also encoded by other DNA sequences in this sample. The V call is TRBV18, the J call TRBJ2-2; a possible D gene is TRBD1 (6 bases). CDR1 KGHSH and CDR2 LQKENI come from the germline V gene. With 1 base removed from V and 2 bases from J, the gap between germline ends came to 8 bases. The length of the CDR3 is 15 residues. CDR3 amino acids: CASSPLGQNTGELFF. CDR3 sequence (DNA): TGTGCCAGCTCACCACTGGGACAAAACACCGGGGAGCTGTTTTTT.

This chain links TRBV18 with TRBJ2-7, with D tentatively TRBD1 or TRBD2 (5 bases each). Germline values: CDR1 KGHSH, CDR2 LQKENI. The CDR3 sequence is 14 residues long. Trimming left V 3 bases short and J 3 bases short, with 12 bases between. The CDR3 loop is CASSPLGTDYEQYV. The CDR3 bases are TGTGCCAGCTCACCTCTCGGGACGGACTACGAGCAGTACGTC.

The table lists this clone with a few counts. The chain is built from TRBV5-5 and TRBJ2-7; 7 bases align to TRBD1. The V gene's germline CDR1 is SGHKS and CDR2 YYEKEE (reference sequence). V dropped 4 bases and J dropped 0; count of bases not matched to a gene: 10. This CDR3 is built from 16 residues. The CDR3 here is CASSQTPTGSSYEQYF. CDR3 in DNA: TGTGCCAGCAGCCAGACCCCGACAGGGAGCTCCTACGAGCAGTACTTC.

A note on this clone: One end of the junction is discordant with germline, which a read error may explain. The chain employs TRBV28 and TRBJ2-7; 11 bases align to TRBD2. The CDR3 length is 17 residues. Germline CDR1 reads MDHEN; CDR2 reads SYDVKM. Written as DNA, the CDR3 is TGTGCCAGCAGTGACCCTTCCCTAGCGGGAGGCTCCCACGAGCAGTACTTC. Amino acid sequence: CASSDPSLAGGSHEQYF.

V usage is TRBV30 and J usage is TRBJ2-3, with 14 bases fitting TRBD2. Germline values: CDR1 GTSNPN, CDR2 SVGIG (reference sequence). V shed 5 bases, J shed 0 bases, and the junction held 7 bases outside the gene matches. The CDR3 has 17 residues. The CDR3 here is CAWSTGTSGRSTDTQYF. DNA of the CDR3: TGTGCCTGGTCAACCGGGACTAGCGGGAGAAGCACAGATACGCAGTATTTT.

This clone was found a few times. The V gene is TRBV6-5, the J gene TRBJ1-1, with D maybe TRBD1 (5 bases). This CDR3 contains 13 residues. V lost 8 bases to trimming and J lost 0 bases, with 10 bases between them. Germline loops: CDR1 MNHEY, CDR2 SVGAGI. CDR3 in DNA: TGTGCCAGCTCGGAAGGGGTGAACACTGAAGCTTTCTTT. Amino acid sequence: CASSEGVNTEAFF.

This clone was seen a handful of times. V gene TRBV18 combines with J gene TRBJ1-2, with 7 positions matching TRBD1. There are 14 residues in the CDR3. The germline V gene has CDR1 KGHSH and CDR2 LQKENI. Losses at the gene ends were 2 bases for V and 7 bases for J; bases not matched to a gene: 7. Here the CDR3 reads CASSPTGTDSGYTF. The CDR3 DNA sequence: TGTGCCAGCTCACCAACCGGGACAGATTCTGGCTACACCTTC.

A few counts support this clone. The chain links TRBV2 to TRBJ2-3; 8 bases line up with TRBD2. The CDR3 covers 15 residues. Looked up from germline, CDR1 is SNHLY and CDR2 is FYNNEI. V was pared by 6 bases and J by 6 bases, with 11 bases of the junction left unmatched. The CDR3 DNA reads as TGTGCCAGCAGGACTCTAGGACTAGCCGGGGATACGCAGTATTTT. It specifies CASRTLGLAGDTQYF.

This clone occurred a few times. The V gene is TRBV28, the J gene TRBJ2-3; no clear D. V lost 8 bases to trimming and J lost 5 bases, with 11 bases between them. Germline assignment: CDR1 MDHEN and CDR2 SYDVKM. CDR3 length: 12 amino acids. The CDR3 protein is CASEAHGDTQYF. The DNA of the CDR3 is TGTGCCAGCGAGGCACACGGAGATACGCAGTATTTT.

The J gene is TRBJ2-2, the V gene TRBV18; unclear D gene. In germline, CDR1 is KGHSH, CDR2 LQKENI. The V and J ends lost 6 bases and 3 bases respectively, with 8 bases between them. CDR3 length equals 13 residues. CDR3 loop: CASSRQDTGELFF. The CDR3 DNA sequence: TGTGCCAGCTCGCGTCAAGACACCGGGGAGCTGTTTTTT.

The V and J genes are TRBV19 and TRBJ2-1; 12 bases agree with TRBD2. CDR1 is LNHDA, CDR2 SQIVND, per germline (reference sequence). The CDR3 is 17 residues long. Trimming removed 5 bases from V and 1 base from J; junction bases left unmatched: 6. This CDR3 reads CASSFGLAGRSYNEQFF. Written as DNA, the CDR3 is TGTGCCAGTAGTTTCGGACTAGCGGGAAGGTCCTACAATGAGCAGTTCTTC.

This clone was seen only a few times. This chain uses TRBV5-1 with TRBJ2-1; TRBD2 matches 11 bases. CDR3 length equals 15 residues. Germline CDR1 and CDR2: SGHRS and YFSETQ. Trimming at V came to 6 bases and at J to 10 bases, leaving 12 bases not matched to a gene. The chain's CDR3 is CASIPLAGGPREQFF. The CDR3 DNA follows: TGCGCCAGCATCCCGCTAGCGGGAGGTCCGAGGGAGCAGTTCTTC.

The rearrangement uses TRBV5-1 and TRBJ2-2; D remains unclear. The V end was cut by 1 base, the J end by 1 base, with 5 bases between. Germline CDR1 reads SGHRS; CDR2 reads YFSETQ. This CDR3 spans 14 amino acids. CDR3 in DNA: TGCGCCAGCAGCTTGACGGGGAACACCGGGGAGCTGTTTTTT. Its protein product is CASSLTGNTGELFF.

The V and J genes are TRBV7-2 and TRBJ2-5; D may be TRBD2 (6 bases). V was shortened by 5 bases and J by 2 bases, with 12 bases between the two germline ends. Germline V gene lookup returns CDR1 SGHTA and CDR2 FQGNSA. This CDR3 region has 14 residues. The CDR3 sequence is CASSATSLQETQYF. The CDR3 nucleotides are TGTGCCAGCAGCGCGACTAGTTTACAAGAGACCCAGTACTTC.

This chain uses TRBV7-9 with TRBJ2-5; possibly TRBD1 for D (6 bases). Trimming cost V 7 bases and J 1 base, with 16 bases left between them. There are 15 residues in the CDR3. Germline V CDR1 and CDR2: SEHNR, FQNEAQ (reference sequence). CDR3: CASIWGRNPQETQYF. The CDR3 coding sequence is TGTGCCAGCATCTGGGGGCGAAACCCCCAAGAGACCCAGTACTTC.